This TCR beta chain was documented in a study of T-cell reconstitution after alpha-beta-depleted transplantation in children. Unique molecular identifiers were used in preparing the TCRbeta library. One entry per CDR3 protein results from TCRdb running MiXCR on the PCR reads. Seen here are roughly 100,000 distinct CDR3 sequences, 8% to 9% observed once, and the top ten hold 6.9%. CDR3 size: 14 residues. V lost 5 bases, J lost 6 bases, and 6 bases stayed unmatched. Ten or more counts support this clonotype. This clonotype was sampled from a human donor who donated a stem cell graft to a child with congenital amegakaryocytic thrombocytopenia. Sequencing was performed on PBMCs from the stem cell graft donor, taken from the stem cell graft. The chain links TRBV12-3 or TRBV12-4 to TRBJ2-3; TRBD1 agrees at 9 bases. The CDR3 DNA sequence: TGTGCCAGCAGTCGGACAGGGGCCGTGGATACGCAGTATTTT. As protein: CASSRTGAVDTQYF.